Listed below are T cell receptor beta chains from one sample, sequenced in a study of glioma-infiltrating T cells after dendritic cell vaccination. Using immunoSEQ multiplex PCR, the repertoire was profiled, and TCRdb retains in-frame clones only, with some absent. The table shows about 87,000 clones, with 75% to 90% occurring only once. Material: blood, obtained after dendritic cell vaccination. Receptors were obtained from a human donor with glioblastoma. CDR3s include the opening cysteine and the closing phenylalanine or tryptophan. The D gene is left open where the match is weak. Clone size is not always given. Where it is, it says once, few, many or a class for expanded clones.

>.|.|TRBJ2-7|TRBV30
TGTGCCTGGAGTGTAGGGACACAAATCCAGCAGTACTTC
CAWSVGTQIQQYF
>.|few|TRBJ1-2|TRBV2
TGTGCCAGCAGTGTTCAAGATACGGCAGGAGGCTATGGCTACACCTTC
CASSVQDTAGGYGYTF
>TRBD1|.|TRBJ1-2|TRBV6-5
TGTGCCAGCAGACAACAGGGGGTAGGCGGCTACACCTTC
CASRQQGVGGYTF
>.|.|TRBJ2-3|TRBV5-1
TGCGCCAGCAGCTTGGGGGCGAGCACAGATACGCAGTATTTT
CASSLGASTDTQYF
>TRBD1|.|TRBJ1-1|TRBV19
TGTGCCAGTAGTATAGATACCGACAGGGGGAACACTGAAGCTTTCTTT
CASSIDTDRGNTEAFF
>TRBD2|.|TRBJ2-3|TRBV5-1
TGCGCCAGCAGCTTGGCGCTAGCGGGGAGCACAGATACGCAGTATTTT
CASSLALAGSTDTQYF
>TRBD2|.|TRBJ2-7|TRBV11-2
TGTGCCAGCAGCTTAGTGCGGGGGGGTACGTACGAGCAGTACTTC
CASSLVRGGTYEQYF
>.|.|TRBJ2-3|TRBV6-5
TGTGCCAGCAGGCAGATCAGCACAGATACGCAGTATTTT
CASRQISTDTQYF
>.|.|TRBJ1-1|TRBV29-1
TGCAGCGTCCTCAGGGTGAACACTGAAGCTTTCTTT
CSVLRVNTEAFF
>TRBD1|few|TRBJ1-2|TRBV10-1
TGCGCCAGCAGTTTACACAGGGGGGGGGCTTTCTATGGCTACACCTTC
CASSLHRGGAFYGYTF
>TRBD2|.|TRBJ2-5|TRBV4-3
TGCGCCAGCAGCCAAGACGCAGCGGGGGCCTCGACCCAGTACTTC
CASSQDAAGASTQYF
>.|.|TRBJ2-2|TRBV27
TGTGCCAGCAGTTTACGTCCCCAGGGGGAGCTGTTTTTT
CASSLRPQGELFF
>.|.|TRBJ1-4|TRBV9
TGTGCCAGCAGCGATAGAGGGACAAATAATGAAAAACTGTTTTTT
CASSDRGTNNEKLFF
>.|.|TRBJ1-1|TRBV7-2
TGTGCCAGCAGCTTAGATCCCCAGGGCGAAGCTTTCTTT
CASSLDPQGEAFF